One TCR beta chain is described in this entry. Its antigen is not identified. The sample is drawn from a study of OX40 agonist ivuxolimab in advanced cancers. Study-wide results and limits: Among T cells, CD8+ cells averaged more expanded clones than CD4+ cells. Both blood CD4+ and CD8+ T cells showed clonal growth by week 6 at 0.1 to 3.0 mg/kg.

Sequenced by immunoSEQ multiplex PCR; TCRdb stores in-frame clones only, minus some. The sample has approximately 82,000 clones, 70% to 90% seen once. The sequence came from an adult with an advanced solid tumor such as melanoma, head and neck, liver or kidney cancer. The sample was CD4+ or CD8+ T cells sorted from blood, taken in a trial of the OX40 agonist ivuxolimab.

Here the CDR3 reads CASSEGTGLGYTF. The CDR3 coding sequence is TGCGCCAGCAGCGAGGGGACAGGGCTGGGCTACACCTTC. The rearrangement links TRBV5-1 to TRBJ1-2, with 9 nucleotides matching TRBD1. The junction had 6 bases not matched to a gene; V was cut back by 4 bases and J by 8 bases. The CDR3 sequence is 13 residues long. Per the germline V gene, CDR1 is SGHRS and CDR2 is YFSETQ.